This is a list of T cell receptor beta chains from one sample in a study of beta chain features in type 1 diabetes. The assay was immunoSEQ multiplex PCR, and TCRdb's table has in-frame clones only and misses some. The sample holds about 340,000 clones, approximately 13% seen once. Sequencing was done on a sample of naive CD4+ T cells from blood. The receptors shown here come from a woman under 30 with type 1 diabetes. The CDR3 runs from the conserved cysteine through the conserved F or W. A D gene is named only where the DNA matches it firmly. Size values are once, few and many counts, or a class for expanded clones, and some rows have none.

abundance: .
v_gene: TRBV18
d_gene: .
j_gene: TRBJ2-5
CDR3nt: TGTGCCAGCTCACCACAGTTAGCGGAGCAAGAGACCCAGTACTTC
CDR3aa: CASSPQLAEQETQYF

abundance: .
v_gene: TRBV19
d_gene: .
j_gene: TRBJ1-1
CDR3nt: TGTGCCAGTAGGGAAACAGGGAACACTGAAGCTTTCTTT
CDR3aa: CASRETGNTEAFF

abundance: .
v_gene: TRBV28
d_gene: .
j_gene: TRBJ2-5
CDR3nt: TGTGCCAGCAGTTGGCGGCAAGAGACCCAGTACTTC
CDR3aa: CASSWRQETQYF

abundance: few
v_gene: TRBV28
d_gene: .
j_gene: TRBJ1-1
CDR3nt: TGTGCCAGCACCTTGCCCGGCGGGGTTCTGAACACTGAAGCTTTCTTT
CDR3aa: CASTLPGGVLNTEAFF

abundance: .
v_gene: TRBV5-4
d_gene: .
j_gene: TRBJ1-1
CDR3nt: TGTGCCAGCAGCTTGGGGCAGGCGAACACTGAAGCTTTCTTT
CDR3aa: CASSLGQANTEAFF

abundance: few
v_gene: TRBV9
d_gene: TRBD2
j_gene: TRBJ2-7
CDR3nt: TGTGCCAGCAGCGTAGGAGGGACTAGCGGTTCCTACGAGCAGTACTTC
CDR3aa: CASSVGGTSGSYEQYF

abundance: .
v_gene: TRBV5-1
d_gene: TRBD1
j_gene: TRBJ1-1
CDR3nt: TGCGCCAGCAGCTCGGGACAGGGGAACACTGAAGCTTTCTTT
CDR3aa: CASSSGQGNTEAFF

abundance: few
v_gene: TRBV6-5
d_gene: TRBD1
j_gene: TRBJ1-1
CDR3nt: TGTGCCAGCAGTACCGACAGGGACACTGAAGCTTTCTTT
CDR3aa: CASSTDRDTEAFF

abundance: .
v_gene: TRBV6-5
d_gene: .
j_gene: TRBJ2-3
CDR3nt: TGTGCCAGCAGTTACTCGGGGCAGAAGCAGTATTTT
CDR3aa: CASSYSGQKQYF

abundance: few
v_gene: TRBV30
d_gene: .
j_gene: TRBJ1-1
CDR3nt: TGTGCCTGGACCGACCCGACAGGACCTCGGTGGACTGAAGCTTTCTTT
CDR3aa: CAWTDPTGPRWTEAFF

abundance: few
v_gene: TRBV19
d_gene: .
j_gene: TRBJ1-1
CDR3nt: TGTGCCAGTAGTTGGCAGGGCGCTGAAGCTTTCTTT
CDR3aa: CASSWQGAEAFF

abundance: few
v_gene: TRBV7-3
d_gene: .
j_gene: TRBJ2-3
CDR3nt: TGTGCCAGCAGCTCGACTACAGATACGCAGTATTTT
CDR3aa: CASSSTTDTQYF

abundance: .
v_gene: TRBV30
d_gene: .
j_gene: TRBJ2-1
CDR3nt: TGTGCCTGGAGGGCCCTTGGTAATGAGCAGTTCTTC
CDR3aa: CAWRALGNEQFF

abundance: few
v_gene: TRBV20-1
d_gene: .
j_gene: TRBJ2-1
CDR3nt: TGCAGTGCTAGAGGAGGGGGTGAGCAGTTCTTC
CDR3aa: CSARGGGEQFF

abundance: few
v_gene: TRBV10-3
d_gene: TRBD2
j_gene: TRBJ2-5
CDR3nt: TGTGCCATCAGGGGGACTAGCGGGAGCCAAGAGACCCAGTACTTC
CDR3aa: CAIRGTSGSQETQYF

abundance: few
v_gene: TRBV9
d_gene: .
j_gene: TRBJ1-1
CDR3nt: TGTGCCAGCAGCCCCGCTCACCGGGTGGAAGCTTTCTTT
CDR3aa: CASSPAHRVEAFF

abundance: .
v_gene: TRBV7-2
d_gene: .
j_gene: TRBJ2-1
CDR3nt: TGTGCCAGCAGCTTACGGAGGAGCTCCTACAATGAGCAGTTCTTC
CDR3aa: CASSLRRSSYNEQFF

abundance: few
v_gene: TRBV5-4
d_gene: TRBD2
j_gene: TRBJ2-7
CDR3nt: TGTGCCAGCAGCGATTTAGCGGGAGCCACCTACGAGCAGTACTTC
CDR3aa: CASSDLAGATYEQYF

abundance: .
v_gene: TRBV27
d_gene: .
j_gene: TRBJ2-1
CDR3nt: TGTGCCAGCAGTTCCCCTCTAGTCGACCCAGCCAGTGAGCAGTTCTTC
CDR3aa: CASSSPLVDPASEQFF

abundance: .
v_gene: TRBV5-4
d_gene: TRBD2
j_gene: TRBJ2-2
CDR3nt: TGTGCCAGCAGTCAAGCACTAGCGGGAACCGGGGAGCTGTTTTTT
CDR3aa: CASSQALAGTGELFF

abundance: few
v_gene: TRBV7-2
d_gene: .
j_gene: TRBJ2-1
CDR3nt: TGTGCCAGCAGCGCACGACCTAGACATGAGCAGTTCTTC
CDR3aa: CASSARPRHEQFF

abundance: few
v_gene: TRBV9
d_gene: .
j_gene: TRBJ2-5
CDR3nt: TGTGCCAGCAGCGTAGCGGGATGGGGAGGCCGAGAGACCCAGTACTTC
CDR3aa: CASSVAGWGGRETQYF

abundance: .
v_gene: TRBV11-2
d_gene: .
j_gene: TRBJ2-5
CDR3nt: TGTGCCAGCAGCTTTTCAGGGGGGGAGACCCAGTACTTC
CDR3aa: CASSFSGGETQYF

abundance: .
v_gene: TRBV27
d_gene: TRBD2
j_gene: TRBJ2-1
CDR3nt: TGTGCCAGCTTGAGGGGAGGGACTAGCGGATACAATGAGCAGTTCTTC
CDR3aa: CASLRGGTSGYNEQFF

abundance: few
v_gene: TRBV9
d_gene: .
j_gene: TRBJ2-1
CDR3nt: TGTGCCAGCAGCGACGCAACGGATGAGCAGTTCTTC
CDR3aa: CASSDATDEQFF

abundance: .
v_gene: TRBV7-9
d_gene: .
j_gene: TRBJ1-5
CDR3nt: TGTGCCAGCAGCACTAACAGGGACAATCAGCCCCAGCATTTT
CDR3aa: CASSTNRDNQPQHF

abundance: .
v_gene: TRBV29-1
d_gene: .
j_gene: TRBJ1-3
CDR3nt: TGCAGCGTTGATGGGGGCTACTACGGAAACACCATATATTTT
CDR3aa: CSVDGGYYGNTIYF

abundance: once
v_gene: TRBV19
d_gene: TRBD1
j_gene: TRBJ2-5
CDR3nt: TGTGCCAGTAGTCTGCCGGGACAGGGGGTCGACGGGAGCCGAACGAAGTACTTC
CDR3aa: CASSLPGQGVDGSRTKYF

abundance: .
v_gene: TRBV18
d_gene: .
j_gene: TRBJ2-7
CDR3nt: TGTGCCAGCTCACCTCCCTCATCTACCTACGAGCAGTACTTC
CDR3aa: CASSPPSSTYEQYF

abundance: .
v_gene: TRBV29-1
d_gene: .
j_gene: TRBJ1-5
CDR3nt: TGCAGCGTATTACGGGGAGTCGGGGAGCCCCAGCATTTT
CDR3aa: CSVLRGVGEPQHF

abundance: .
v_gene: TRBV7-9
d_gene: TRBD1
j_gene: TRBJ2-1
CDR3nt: TGTGCCAGCAGCCCCAGGGGGATGCAATACAATGAGCAGTTCTTC
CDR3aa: CASSPRGMQYNEQFF

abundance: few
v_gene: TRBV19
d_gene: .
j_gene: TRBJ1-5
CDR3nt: TGTGCCAGTAGTATAGTCGGGGATAGCAATCAGCCCCAGCATTTT
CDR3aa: CASSIVGDSNQPQHF

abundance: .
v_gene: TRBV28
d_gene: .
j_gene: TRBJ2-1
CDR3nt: TGTGCCAGCAGACAGCAGGGAGAGCAGTTCTTC
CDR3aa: CASRQQGEQFF

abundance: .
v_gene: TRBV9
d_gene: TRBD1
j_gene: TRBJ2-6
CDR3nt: TGTGCCAGCAGCTTGACAGGGTCTGGGGCCAACGTCCTGACTTTC
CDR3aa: CASSLTGSGANVLTF

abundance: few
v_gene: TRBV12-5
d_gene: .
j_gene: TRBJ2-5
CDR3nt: TGTGCTAGTGCTCCCAGACAGCTGCAAGAGACCCAGTACTTC
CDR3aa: CASAPRQLQETQYF

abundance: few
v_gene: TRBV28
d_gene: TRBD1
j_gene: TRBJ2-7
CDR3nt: TGTGCCAGCAGACCCACCGGGACAGGGTTCTACGAGCAGTACTTC
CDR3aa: CASRPTGTGFYEQYF

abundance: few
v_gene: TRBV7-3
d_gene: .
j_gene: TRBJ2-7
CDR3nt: TGTGCCAGCAGCTTAAGGGCAGGGTCCCCCTACGAGCAGTACTTC
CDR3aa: CASSLRAGSPYEQYF